This passage covers 7 T cell receptor beta chains from one sample sequenced in a study of early T cells in non-severe SARS-CoV-2 infection. TCRdb ran MiXCR on the 5' RACE reads and lists one entry per CDR3 protein. The top ten hold roughly 7.8% of the sample, which has about 81,000 distinct CDR3 sequences, 5% to 6.5% seen once. The material sequenced was whole blood. These receptors originate from an adult who was a healthcare worker with PCR-confirmed SARS-CoV-2 infection or an uninfected control (not recorded which).

A few counts support this clonotype. The chain uses TRBV11-2 and TRBJ2-1, with 10 bases lining up with TRBD2. This CDR3 has 15 residues. V lost 3 bases and J lost 8; bases outside the gene matches: 7. The germline gives CDR1 SGHAT, CDR2 FQNNGV. For the CDR3, the DNA is TGTGCCAGCAGCTTCCAGCGGGGGGGCGGTTATGAGCAGTTCTTC. This gives the protein CASSFQRGGGYEQFF.

This clonotype was observed many times. The rearrangement joins TRBV27 to TRBJ1-5; perhaps TRBD1 as D (5 bases). Trimming took off 3 bases at V and 6 bases at J, with 12 bases between the two ends. Germline CDR1 and CDR2: MNHEY and SMNVEV (reference sequence). The length of the CDR3 is 14 residues. CDR3 sequence reads: CASSLVGGGQPQHF. The CDR3 region has the DNA TGTGCCAGCAGTTTGGTTGGGGGAGGTCAGCCCCAGCATTTT.

This clonotype was detected ten times or more. This chain connects TRBV3-1 to TRBJ2-7; a possible D gene is TRBD1 (6 bases). The CDR3 totals 15 residues. V shed 4 bases and J shed 4 bases, with 17 bases lying between them. Germline CDR1 and CDR2: LGHDT and YNNKEL (reference sequence). The CDR3 coding sequence is TGTGCCAGCAGCCCACCGGGACATGTTTTATACGAGCAGTACTTC. The encoded protein is CASSPPGHVLYEQYF.

This clonotype was observed many times. The chain links TRBV11-2 to TRBJ2-5; the match to TRBD2 covers 7 bases. Looked up from germline, CDR1 is SGHAT and CDR2 is FQNNGV. The CDR3 extends over 14 amino acids. Germline trimming cut 1 base from V and 1 base from J; bases unmatched to any gene: 0. CDR3 bases: TGTGCCAGCAGCTTAGGACTAGCCCAAGAGACCCAGTACTTC. It encodes CASSLGLAQETQYF.

This chain joins TRBV19 and TRBJ1-1; D gene unclear. Germline loops: CDR1 LNHDA, CDR2 SQIVND (reference sequence). The V gene lost 4 bases and the J gene lost 1 base, with 7 bases spanning the gap. CDR3 length: 13 residues. The CDR3 loop reads CASSTHPNTEAFF. CDR3 bases: TGTGCCAGTAGTACCCACCCGAACACTGAAGCTTTCTTT.

This chain connects TRBV4-3 to TRBJ1-6; 10 bases match TRBD1. The V gene end was trimmed by 4 bases and the J gene end by 8 bases; junction bases not matched to a gene: 5. Germline V gene sequence: CDR1 LGHNA, CDR2 YSLEER. This CDR3 has 15 amino acids. This chain's CDR3 is CASSRGQGEHSPLHF. The DNA for the CDR3 is TGCGCCAGCAGCCGCGGACAGGGGGAGCATTCACCCCTCCACTTT.

This clonotype was counted at least ten times. The chain couples TRBV12-3 or TRBV12-4 to TRBJ2-3, with TRBD2 matching 11 bases. The CDR3 runs to 15 residues. Trimming cost V 5 bases and J 2 bases; bases outside gene matches: 3. The CDR3 DNA follows: TGTGCCAGCAGTAATAGCGGGGGGGTCACAGATACGCAGTATTTT. Translating it yields CASSNSGGVTDTQYF.